The sequence of this T cell receptor beta chain was determined in a study of blood T cell repertoires in COVID-19. In the study overall: Sites across the United States, Italy and Spain contributed samples from acute and convalescent COVID-19. PBMCs, B-cell-depleted T cells, or T cells were the source of the cDNA or gDNA that made up the material.

Trimming cost V 2 bases and J 3 bases, with 14 bases left between them. CDR1 is LNHNV, CDR2 YYDKDF, per germline (reference sequence). The CDR3 consists of 15 residues. Methods used by the authors: Reference gene primer amplification gave estimated nucleated cell counts. Measured with immunoSEQ multiplex PCR; TCRdb has only the in-frame clones, and not every one. D and trimming come from the DNA, and the V and J calls and clone size come from that table. Of over 150,000 clones listed, around 84% are singletons. The source of this sequence is a man in his fifties or sixties with active or convalescent COVID-19. The rearrangement joins TRBV15 to TRBJ2-7; perhaps TRBD1 as D (6 bases). Specimen: peripheral blood. This CDR3 is CATSRTRTDYYEQYF. CDR3 bases: TGTGCCACCAGCAGAACGAGGACAGACTACTACGAGCAGTACTTC.